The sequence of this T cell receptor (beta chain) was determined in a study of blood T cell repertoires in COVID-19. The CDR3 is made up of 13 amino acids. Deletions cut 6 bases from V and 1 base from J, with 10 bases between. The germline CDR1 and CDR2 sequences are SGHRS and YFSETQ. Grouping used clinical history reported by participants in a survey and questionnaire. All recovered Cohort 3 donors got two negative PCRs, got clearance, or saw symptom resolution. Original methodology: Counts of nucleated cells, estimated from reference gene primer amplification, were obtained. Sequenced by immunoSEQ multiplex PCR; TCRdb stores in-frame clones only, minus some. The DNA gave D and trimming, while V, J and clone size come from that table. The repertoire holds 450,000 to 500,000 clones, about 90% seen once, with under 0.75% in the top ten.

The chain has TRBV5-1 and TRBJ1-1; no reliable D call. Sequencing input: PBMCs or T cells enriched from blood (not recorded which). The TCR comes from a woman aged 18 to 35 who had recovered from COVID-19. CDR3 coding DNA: TGCGCCAGCACCCGGGATCAGAACACTGAAGCTTTCTTT. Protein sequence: CASTRDQNTEAFF.